Presented here are 20 T cell receptor beta chains from one specimen sequenced in a study of T cell responses to AZD1222 COVID-19 vaccine. The repertoire was sequenced with immunoSEQ multiplex PCR; TCRdb's copy has only in-frame clones and lacks some. The sample has 130,000 or so clones; nearly 90% are singletons. This specimen was peripheral blood, taken 28 days after the second AZD1222 dose. The source is an adult who received the AZD1222 COVID-19 vaccine.

There are a few counts of this clone. The rearrangement joins TRBV3-1 (or the pseudogene TRBV3-2) to TRBJ1-2, with 8 bases fitting TRBD1. After removal of 4 bases from V and 3 bases from J, the junction contained 1 base not matched to a gene. Germline CDR1 reads LGHDT; CDR2 reads YNNKEL (reference sequence). This CDR3 region has 13 residues. This CDR3 is CASSPTGDYGYTF. In DNA, the CDR3 is TGTGCCAGCAGCCCGACAGGGGACTATGGCTACACCTTC.

The V gene is TRBV30, the J gene TRBJ2-7; unclear D gene. Looked up from germline, CDR1 is GTSNPN and CDR2 is SVGIG (reference sequence). There are 13 residues in the CDR3. V lost 1 base, J lost 6 bases, and 13 bases lay in between. The CDR3 reads CAWSGTLRGEQYF. DNA for the CDR3: TGTGCCTGGAGTGGGACCCTCCGAGGCGAGCAGTACTTC. Looking up the rest from reference TRBV30 and TRBJ2-7 gives the full variable domain: SQTIHQWPATLVQPVGSPLSLECTVEGTSNPNLYWYRQAAGRGLQLLFYSVGIGQISSEVPQNLSASRPQDRQFILSSKKLLLSDSGFYLCAWSGTLRGEQYFGPGTRLTVT.

The chain has TRBV20-1 and TRBJ2-5; D possibly matches TRBD1 or TRBD2 (6 bases each). V lost 3 bases, J lost 5 bases, and 16 bases lay in between. The V gene's germline CDR1 is DFQATT and CDR2 SNEGSKA (reference sequence). This CDR3 contains 14 residues. This chain's CDR3 is CSASRGGIVETQYF. DNA for the CDR3: TGCAGTGCTAGTCGAGGGGGGATCGTCGAGACCCAGTACTTC.

This chain connects TRBV3-1 (or the pseudogene TRBV3-2) to TRBJ2-5; the match to TRBD2 covers 11 bases. The V segment lost 4 bases and the J segment 5 bases; nucleotides outside the gene matches: 15. CDR3 size: 18 residues. CDR1 is LGHDT, CDR2 YNNKEL, per germline (reference sequence). This CDR3 reads CASSLTKVAGGPGETQYF. CDR3 sequence (DNA): TGTGCCAGCAGCCTAACGAAGGTAGCGGGGGGGCCGGGTGAGACCCAGTACTTC.

This chain links TRBV7-8 with TRBJ1-4, with unresolved D. This CDR3 comprises 15 residues. Germline-derived CDR1 and CDR2 are SGHVS and FQNEAQ. V lost 5 bases and J lost 3, with 13 bases in between. CDR3 DNA: TGTGCCAGCAGCCTCAGGACCGGAGCTAATGAAAAACTGTTTTTT. It is translated as CASSLRTGANEKLFF.

The chain employs TRBV4-3 and TRBJ1-1, with TRBD1 as a possible D gene (6 bases). Germline V lookup: CDR1 LGHNA, CDR2 YSLEER. V was pared by 0 bases and J by 11 bases, with 10 bases between. The length of the CDR3 is 12 residues. This CDR3 is CASSQDRGGAFF. The CDR3 DNA reads as TGCGCCAGCAGCCAAGACAGGGGTGGGGCTTTCTTT.

V is TRBV5-4 and J is TRBJ2-1; 8 nucleotides align to TRBD2. Germline V CDR1 and CDR2: SGHNT, YYREEE (reference sequence). The CDR3 has 13 residues. V lost 5 bases to trimming and J lost 9 bases; unmatched junction nucleotides: 7. CDR3 in amino acids: CASSYGTRAEQFF. The CDR3 nucleotides are TGTGCCAGCAGTTACGGGACTAGGGCTGAGCAGTTCTTC.

This chain links TRBV18 with TRBJ2-2; no clear D gene. Germline V gives CDR1 KGHSH, CDR2 LQKENI. The germline V and J ends were trimmed by 2 bases and 2 bases, with 6 bases remaining between them. The CDR3 runs 14 residues. As DNA, the CDR3 is TGTGCCAGCTCACCATACTCTAACACCGGGGAGCTGTTTTTT. As protein: CASSPYSNTGELFF.

In its sample, this clone was seen a few times. This chain connects TRBV11-3 to TRBJ1-1; D may be TRBD1 (5 bases). V shed 6 bases and J shed 5 bases, with 13 bases lying between them. Germline lookup yields CDR1 SGHNT and CDR2 YENEEA. This CDR3 is 13 amino acids long. The CDR3 reads CASSSTRVTEAFF. CDR3 sequence (DNA): TGTGCCAGCAGTTCGACCAGGGTGACTGAAGCTTTCTTT.

V and J are TRBV5-1 and TRBJ1-6; 7 bases align to TRBD1. This CDR3 is 15 amino acids long. V was clipped by 0 bases and J by 10 bases; unmatched bases: 7. The germline gives CDR1 SGHRS, CDR2 YFSETQ. This chain's CDR3 is CASSLADRVQSPLHF. The CDR3 DNA reads as TGCGCCAGCAGCTTGGCCGACAGGGTTCAATCACCCCTCCACTTT.

Notes on this clone: This same CDR3 is encoded by further DNA sequences in the sample. V is TRBV5-1 and J is TRBJ2-7; no firm D call. V lost 7 bases to trimming and J lost 1 base, with 9 bases between them. This CDR3 spans 12 amino acids. Germline CDR1 is SGHRS and CDR2 is YFSETQ. The CDR3 DNA is TGCGCCAGCCGCCTAGGATCCTACGAGCAGTACTTC. Translating gives CASRLGSYEQYF.

This chain connects TRBV5-1 to TRBJ1-3; tentative D call: TRBD1 (5 bases). Germline V gene sequence: CDR1 SGHRS, CDR2 YFSETQ. Trimming took off 3 bases at V and 1 base at J, with 8 bases between the two ends. The CDR3 is made up of 14 amino acids. Written as DNA, the CDR3 is TGCGCCAGCAGCTCGGGGGGGTCTGGAAACACCATATATTTT. Residues: CASSSGGSGNTIYF. Drawing the rest from reference TRBV5-1 and TRBJ1-3, the complete variable domain is KAGVTQTPRYLIKTRGQQVTLSCSPISGHRSVSWYQQTPGQGLQFLFEYFSETQRNKGNFPGRFSGRQFSNSRSEMNVSTLELGDSALYLCASSSGGSGNTIYFGEGSWLTVV.

The chain carries TRBV5-1 and TRBJ1-2; 11 bases line up with TRBD1. The trim removed 2 bases at V and 3 bases at J, leaving 6 bases unmatched. The CDR3 has 16 amino acids. CDR1 and CDR2 from the germline V gene are SGHRS and YFSETQ. CDR3 sequence: CASSLGTGGLDYGYTF. The CDR3 DNA is TGCGCCAGCAGCTTAGGGACAGGGGGTCTTGACTATGGCTACACCTTC.

The rearrangement joins TRBV4-3 to TRBJ1-1, with 9 positions matching TRBD1. CDR3 length equals 15 residues. Losses at the gene ends were 5 bases for V and 7 bases for J; bases not matched to a gene: 11. The germline V gene has CDR1 LGHNA and CDR2 YSLEER. CDR3 region: CASSYEATGGHEAFF. CDR3 in DNA: TGCGCCAGCAGCTACGAAGCGACAGGGGGTCATGAAGCTTTCTTT.

The chain joins TRBV30 to TRBJ1-5; D unclear. Between the trimmed V and J ends, which lost 2 bases and 0 bases, there was a span of 20 bases. The length of the CDR3 is 18 residues. The germline gives CDR1 GTSNPN, CDR2 SVGIG (reference sequence). In nucleotides, the CDR3 is TGTGCCTGGAGTCGGCAGGCCCCTAGTAGGATTAGCAATCAGCCCCAGCATTTT. It specifies CAWSRQAPSRISNQPQHF.

The V gene is TRBV6-5, the J gene TRBJ1-1, with 8 positions matching TRBD1. Germline values: CDR1 MNHEY, CDR2 SVGAGI. J gave up 1 base and V 0 bases, and 1 base lay outside the gene matches. The CDR3 length is 15 residues. This CDR3 reads CASSYSGTGNTEAFF. Here the CDR3 DNA reads TGTGCCAGCAGTTACTCCGGGACAGGGAACACTGAAGCTTTCTTT.

This rearrangement joins TRBV4-1 to TRBJ1-1; possible D gene TRBD1, 6 bases. The CDR3 totals 18 residues. Trimming left V 6 bases short and J 0 bases short, with 23 bases between. Germline CDR1 is MGHRA and CDR2 is YSYEKL. CDR3 loop: CASRGGVLRKSLNTEAFF. DNA for the CDR3: TGCGCCAGCAGAGGGGGTGTCTTACGGAAAAGTTTGAACACTGAAGCTTTCTTT.

V usage is TRBV27 and J usage is TRBJ1-4; D perhaps matches TRBD1 (5 bases). The CDR3 consists of 14 residues. The V and J ends lost 2 bases and 4 bases respectively, with 8 bases between them. Germline CDR1 reads MNHEY; CDR2 reads SMNVEV (reference sequence). The CDR3 reads CASSLQGGNEKLFF. Written as DNA, the CDR3 is TGTGCCAGCAGTTTACAGGGTGGTAATGAAAAACTGTTTTTT.

The V and J genes are TRBV19 and TRBJ2-7; 8 positions agree with TRBD1. V was clipped by 8 bases and J by 4 bases; unmatched bases: 10. The CDR3 loop spans 14 amino acids. CDR1 and CDR2 from the germline V gene are LNHDA and SQIVND (reference sequence). CDR3 sequence (DNA): TGTGCCAGTGGGCGACAGGGGTCCTGGTACGAGCAGTACTTC. Amino acids: CASGRQGSWYEQYF.

This clone occurred once. V is TRBV7-5 and J is TRBJ2-7; the table calls TRBD1, which could not be checked here. TRBV7-5 is assigned pseudogene status. The CDR3 contains 17 residues. This chain's CDR3 is CVRSKQSVGQVVYEQYF. The CDR3 DNA reads as TGTGTCAGAAGCAAACAGTCGGTAGGACAGGTCGTCTACGAGCAGTACTTC.